Following are 16 T cell receptor beta chains from one sample sequenced in a study of T cell repertoires in cytomegalovirus infection. TCRdb ran MiXCR on the reads and lists one entry per CDR3 protein. Altogether hundreds of thousands of distinct CDR3 sequences are present, roughly 24% being singletons, with the ten largest covering around 8%. Material: CD8+ T cells from PBMCs. These receptors came from a human donor in good health (CMV status not recorded). Some clones in this sample may be carry-over from other donors' samples.

V and J are TRBV27 and TRBJ1-1, with 8 bases identical to TRBD1. The V segment lost 7 bases and the J segment 5 bases; nucleotides outside the gene matches: 6. The CDR3 has 13 residues. The germline gives CDR1 MNHEY, CDR2 SMNVEV (reference sequence). CDR3 sequence reads: CASNGQGLTEAFF. The CDR3 bases are TGTGCCAGCAACGGACAGGGTTTAACTGAAGCTTTCTTT.

V gene TRBV29-1 combines with J gene TRBJ2-6; D uncertain. V shed 4 bases and J shed 1 base, with 5 bases lying between them. Germline loops: CDR1 SQVTM, CDR2 ANQGSEA. The CDR3 is made up of 13 amino acids. CDR3 nucleotide sequence: TGCAGCGTTGCAGGATCTGGGGCCAACGTCCTGACTTTC. This translates into CSVAGSGANVLTF.

This clonotype was seen a few times. The V gene is TRBV7-9, the J gene TRBJ1-4, with 7 bases identical to TRBD1. Germline values: CDR1 SEHNR, CDR2 FQNEAQ (reference sequence). V gave up 5 bases and J gave up 2 bases; unmatched junction bases: 8. This CDR3 contains 16 residues. The CDR3 protein is CASSRALQGTNEKLFF. The CDR3 nucleotides are TGTGCCAGCAGCCGCGCCCTACAGGGGACTAATGAAAAACTGTTTTTT.

This clonotype was counted many times. The gene calls are TRBV25-1 and TRBJ1-5, with D hard to call. Germline V lookup: CDR1 MGHDK, CDR2 SYGVNS. This CDR3 has 14 residues. The V gene lost 3 bases and the J gene lost 2 bases, with 8 bases spanning the gap. CDR3 amino acids: CASSEGFRNQPQHF. The DNA of the CDR3 is TGTGCCAGCAGTGAGGGGTTTCGCAATCAGCCCCAGCATTTT.

This clonotype has ten or more counts. The chain joins TRBV28 to TRBJ1-5; possibly TRBD1 for D (6 bases). V lost 1 base to trimming and J lost 8 bases, with 15 bases between them. This CDR3 spans 15 amino acids. CDR1 is MDHEN, CDR2 SYDVKM, per germline. The CDR3 DNA sequence: TGTGCCAGCAGTTTATCAGCCGACAGGATCAAGCCCCAGCATTTT. This encodes CASSLSADRIKPQHF.

This clonotype was found a few times. This sequence joins TRBV19 and TRBJ2-1, with 10 bases aligning to TRBD2. The CDR3 is 14 amino acids. J was trimmed by 6 bases and V by 6 bases; bases with no gene match: 5. The germline CDR1 and CDR2 sequences are LNHDA and SQIVND (reference sequence). The CDR3 nucleotides are TGTGCCAGTAGAGAGCGGGGGGGGACCAATGAGCAGTTCTTC. It codes for CASRERGGTNEQFF.

The CDR3 nucleotides are TGCAGTGCTAGGAAACCGCCGGGACAGGGGAACACCGGGGAGCTGTTTTTT. Its translation is CSARKPPGQGNTGELFF. This sequence joins TRBV20-1 and TRBJ2-2; 9 bases fit TRBD1. The CDR3 contains 17 residues. Germline CDR1 is DFQATT and CDR2 is SNEGSKA (reference sequence). The V segment lost 3 bases and the J segment 1 base; nucleotides outside the gene matches: 9.

V is TRBV27 and J is TRBJ2-1, with D possibly TRBD2 on 5 matching bases. This CDR3 has 11 amino acids. Trimming took 8 bases from V and 10 from J, leaving 12 bases between them. Germline-derived CDR1 and CDR2 are MNHEY and SMNVEV (reference sequence). CDR3 DNA: TGTGCCAGCGGGAGACTGGAAGAGCAGTTCTTC. Translating gives CASGRLEEQFF.

The chain is built from TRBV19 and TRBJ2-3; 10 nucleotides align to TRBD1. The germline CDR1 and CDR2 sequences are LNHDA and SQIVND (reference sequence). The CDR3 is made up of 18 amino acids. With V trimmed by 0 bases and J by 4 bases, 10 bases remained unmatched. The CDR3 DNA sequence: TGTGCCAGTAGTATAGAAGTGCCGGACAGGGGGGAAGCAGATACGCAGTATTTT. Protein sequence: CASSIEVPDRGEADTQYF.

This clonotype was seen repeatedly, ten times or more. The chain links TRBV7-2 to TRBJ2-1, with TRBD2 as a possible D gene (6 bases). Trimming took off 7 bases at V and 4 bases at J, with 23 bases between the two ends. Looked up from germline, CDR1 is SGHTA and CDR2 is FQGNSA. The length of the CDR3 is 17 residues. The CDR3 reads CASTLGAFSGPYNEQFF. The CDR3 DNA reads TGTGCCAGCACCCTAGGGGCCTTTAGCGGCCCTTACAATGAGCAGTTCTTC.

The chain joins TRBV13 to TRBJ1-2; D gene ambiguous. The CDR3 covers 14 residues. Germline V lookup: CDR1 PRHDT, CDR2 FYEKMQ (reference sequence). V was clipped by 5 bases and J by 2 bases, with 12 bases between them. CDR3: CASSVTGSNYGYTF. CDR3 coding DNA: TGTGCCAGCAGCGTGACTGGAAGCAACTATGGCTACACCTTC.

This clonotype was counted only a few times. The CDR3 DNA reads TGTGCCAGCAGCTTAGTTACCTACCAAGAGACCCAGTACTTC. This sequence encodes CASSLVTYQETQYF. J is TRBJ2-5 and V is TRBV7-4; D uncertain. This CDR3 has 14 amino acids. Trimming left V 1 base short and J 0 bases short, with 6 bases between. Germline V gene lookup returns CDR1 SGHVT and CDR2 SQSDAQ.

The CDR3 DNA reads TGTGCCAGCAGCCCCCCCGGGACAGGGTACAACGAGCAGTACTTC. As protein: CASSPPGTGYNEQYF. This chain connects TRBV13 to TRBJ2-7; TRBD1 matches at 9 bases. V dropped 5 bases and J dropped 5; count of bases not matched to a gene: 10. Per germline, CDR1 PRHDT and CDR2 FYEKMQ (reference sequence). The CDR3 totals 15 residues. Full variable domain (rest looked up from reference TRBV13 and TRBJ2-7): AAGVIQSPRHLIKEKRETATLKCYPIPRHDTVYWYQQGPGQDPQFLISFYEKMQSDKGSIPDRFSAQQFSDYHSELNMSSLELGDSALYFCASSPPGTGYNEQYFGPGTRLTVT.

Many counts were recorded for this clonotype. The chain is built from TRBV6-2 or TRBV6-3 and TRBJ2-1; tentative D call: TRBD2 (6 bases). The CDR3 covers 13 residues. Germline CDR1 reads MNHEY; CDR2 reads SVGEGT. Trimming shortened V by 7 bases and J by 8 bases, and 15 bases separated the two germline ends. The CDR3 sequence is CASTFQGGHEQFF. The CDR3 nucleotides read TGTGCCAGCACCTTCCAAGGAGGGCATGAGCAGTTCTTC.

This clonotype appeared many times. V is TRBV7-8 and J is TRBJ1-5; D gene uncertain. Trimming cost V 0 bases and J 6 bases, with 9 bases left between them. Germline assignment: CDR1 SGHVS and CDR2 FQNEAQ. The CDR3 runs 14 residues. CDR3 bases: TGTGCCAGCAGCTTAGCGGGGTTACGTCAGCCCCAGCATTTT. Translation gives CASSLAGLRQPQHF.

The V call is TRBV20-1, the J call TRBJ2-1, with 8 bases matching TRBD2. This CDR3 is 14 amino acids long. Germline loops: CDR1 DFQATT, CDR2 SNEGSKA (reference sequence). Trimming removed 6 bases from V and 4 bases from J; junction bases left unmatched: 8. The CDR3 sequence: CSAPTSGIYNEQFF. The CDR3 bases are TGCAGTGCCCCTACTAGCGGCATTTACAATGAGCAGTTCTTC.